Reported below is one T cell receptor beta chain. These data are taken from a study of blood T cells in healthy people across ages. The use of a sample-barcoded 5' primer and a J-beta primer mix characterized a second PCR of roughly 6 to 11 cycles. Using its own MiXCR run on the 5' RACE reads, TCRdb lists one record per CDR3 protein. The sample shows more than 600,000 distinct CDR3 sequences, more than 20% of them seen only once. CDR3 length: 14 amino acids. In germline, CDR1 is MNHNS, CDR2 SASEGT. With 2 bases removed from V and 8 bases from J, the gap between germline ends came to 15 bases. The data were also submitted as part of a second study, on T cells of mothers and their children.

The TCR was taken from a boy aged 5-17 years in good health. Sequences were obtained from blood. The rearrangement links TRBV6-1 to TRBJ1-2; D unclear. CDR3 DNA: TGTGCCAGCAGTGAAACCGTAGGGCTTGGAGGCTACACCTTC. This codes for CASSETVGLGGYTF.